This T cell receptor (beta chain) was found in a study of shared clonotypes between healthy human individuals. This CDR3 has 17 residues. Germline V gene lookup returns CDR1 MGHRA and CDR2 YSYEKL. Between the trimmed V and J ends, which lost 1 base and 5 bases, there was a span of 20 bases. Method: immunoSEQ multiplex PCR; TCRdb's copy keeps in-frame clones and lacks some. This table holds 2,500,000 or so clones, roughly 92% found once. The V call is TRBV4-1, the J call TRBJ1-1; D is perhaps TRBD1 (5 bases). This sequence originates from a man aged 18 to 35 in good health. Some clones in this sample may be carry-over from other donors' samples. Material for sequencing was naive CD4+ T cells from PBMCs. This sample's subset: CD45RA+ positively selected. For the CDR3, the DNA is TGCGCCAGCAGCCAAGTCGGTCGGGGCCCCCGTGAGACTGAAGCTTTCTTT. It yields the protein CASSQVGRGPRETEAFF.